Listed below are T cell receptor beta chains from one sample, sequenced in a study of T cell responses to AZD1222 COVID-19 vaccine. Assay used: immunoSEQ multiplex PCR; TCRdb lists only in-frame clones, some missing. The sample shows 90,000 to 130,000 clones, 85% to 90% of them seen only once. Sequencing used peripheral blood, obtained 28 days after the second AZD1222 dose. These receptors all come from an adult who received the AZD1222 COVID-19 vaccine. Each CDR3 is given with its conserved first and last residue. A D gene is named only where the DNA matches it firmly. Only some rows state a clone size, as once, few, many or a class for expanded clones.

j_call,d_call,clone_size,v_call,cdr3_aa,cdr3_nt
TRBJ1-3,TRBD1,-,TRBV10-1,CASSPMDRGLQDTIYF,TGCGCCAGCAGCCCCATGGACAGGGGGCTTCAGGACACCATATATTTT
TRBJ2-7,-,-,TRBV27,CASSLGEGGTISYEQYF,TGTGCCAGCAGTTTGGGGGAAGGGGGGACCATCTCCTACGAGCAGTACTTC
TRBJ2-7,-,-,TRBV18,CASSPLAGFPYEQYF,TGTGCCAGCTCACCACTGGCGGGGTTCCCCTACGAGCAGTACTTC
TRBJ2-1,TRBD1,-,TRBV19,CASSIGTVTTNEQFF,TGTGCCAGTAGTATCGGGACAGTTACGACCAATGAGCAGTTCTTC
TRBJ1-2,-,many,TRBV6-5,CASKSTVAGYTF,TGTGCCAGCAAGTCGACAGTTGCCGGCTACACCTTC
TRBJ2-7,TRBD1,-,TRBV5-1,CASSFTGDYSYEQYF,TGCGCCAGCAGCTTTACAGGGGATTACTCCTACGAGCAGTACTTC
TRBJ2-7,TRBD1,-,TRBV18,CASSSGTGGYEQYF,TGTGCCAGCTCAAGCGGGACAGGGGGCTACGAGCAGTACTTC
TRBJ2-7,TRBD1,-,TRBV27,CASLKLRDRGPYEQYF,TGTGCCAGCCTAAAACTCCGGGACAGGGGACCCTACGAGCAGTACTTC
TRBJ2-1,-,-,TRBV19,CASSPPRRGGNEQFF,TGTGCCAGTAGTCCCCCACGGAGGGGCGGAAATGAGCAGTTCTTC
TRBJ1-5,-,-,TRBV25-1,CASSGVGNQPQHF,TGTGCCAGCAGTGGGGTCGGAAATCAGCCCCAGCATTTT
TRBJ1-2,-,-,TRBV28,CASSSPFPSRSGYTF,TGTGCCAGCAGTTCCCCCTTCCCATCCCGTAGTGGCTACACCTTC
TRBJ2-7,TRBD1,-,TRBV3-1/TRBV3-2,CASSLRYLRDRDSYEQYF,TGTGCCAGCAGCCTCCGGTACCTCCGGGACAGAGACTCCTACGAGCAGTACTTC
TRBJ2-7,TRBD1,-,TRBV10-2,CASRRDSGTGGFNEQYF,TGCGCCAGCAGACGAGACTCCGGGACAGGGGGTTTTAACGAGCAGTACTTC
TRBJ1-5,TRBD1,once,TRBV19,CASSPGGLQPQHF,TGTGCCAGTAGTCCAGGGGGCCTTCAGCCCCAGCATTTT
TRBJ1-1,-,-,TRBV12-3/TRBV12-4,CASTEFLDTEAFF,TGTGCCAGCACCGAGTTCTTGGACACTGAAGCTTTCTTT